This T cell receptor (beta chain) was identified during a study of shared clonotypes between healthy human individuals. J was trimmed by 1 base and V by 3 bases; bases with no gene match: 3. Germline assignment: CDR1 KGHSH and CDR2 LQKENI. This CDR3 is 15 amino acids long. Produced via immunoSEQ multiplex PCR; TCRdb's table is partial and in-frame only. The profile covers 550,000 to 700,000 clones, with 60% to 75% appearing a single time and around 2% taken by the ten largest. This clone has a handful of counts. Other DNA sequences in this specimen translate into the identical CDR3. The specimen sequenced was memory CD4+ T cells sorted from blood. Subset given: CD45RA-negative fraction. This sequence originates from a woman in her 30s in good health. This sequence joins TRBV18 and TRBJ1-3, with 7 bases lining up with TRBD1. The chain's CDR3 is CASSPPRGSGNTIYF. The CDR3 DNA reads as TGTGCCAGCTCACCTCCCAGGGGGTCTGGAAACACCATATATTTT.